The clone carrying this TCR beta chain was counted only a few times. Antigen specificity is unknown. The CDR3 covers 11 residues. The V gene lost 1 base and the J gene lost 7 bases, with 4 bases spanning the gap. Germline-derived CDR1 and CDR2 are PRHDT and FYEKMQ (reference sequence). This sample is drawn from a study of identical twins. Study outcomes and limitations: Out-of-frame TCR alpha sharing in monozygotic twins exceeded recombination model predictions.

TCRdb reprocessed the 5' RACE reads with MiXCR, giving one entry per CDR3 protein. The sample includes approximately 680,000 distinct CDR3 sequences, just over 7% of them seen just once. The same sample was also studied in work on yellow fever vaccine responses in identical twins. That study reports: As reported, the vaccine T cell response of twins seemed partly convergent and partly personalized.

This sequence joins TRBV13 and TRBJ1-1; D call uncertain. What was sequenced was PBMCs. The origin of this receptor is a woman younger than 30 in good health. The CDR3 DNA reads as TGTGCCAGCAGCTTAGTTCTTGAAGCTTTCTTT. This translates into CASSLVLEAFF.